Below are 26 T cell receptor beta chains sequenced from a single sample in a study of blood T cell repertoires in COVID-19. The repertoire was sequenced with immunoSEQ multiplex PCR; TCRdb's copy has only in-frame clones and lacks some. The sample includes roughly 100,000 clones, about 91% of them seen just once. Sequencing input: peripheral blood. These receptor sequences come from a human donor in a cohort sampled during active COVID-19.

This clone was counted a single time. This chain connects TRBV4-1 to TRBJ2-2; TRBD2 aligns across 11 bases. CDR3 size: 15 residues. The germline V gene encodes CDR1 MGHRA and CDR2 YSYEKL. V dropped 6 bases and J dropped 5; count of bases not matched to a gene: 5. CDR3: CASRTSGVGTGELFF. In DNA, the CDR3 is TGCGCCAGCAGGACTAGCGGGGTCGGAACCGGGGAGCTGTTTTTT.

V gene TRBV4-1 combines with J gene TRBJ2-1, with D tentatively TRBD2 (5 bases). V was clipped by 3 bases and J by 10 bases, with 13 bases between them. Germline CDR1 reads MGHRA; CDR2 reads YSYEKL. The CDR3 loop spans 13 amino acids. In nucleotides, the CDR3 is TGCGCCAGCAGCCACACGGACTCAGAAGAGCAGTTCTTC. Encoded protein: CASSHTDSEEQFF.

The chain couples TRBV5-4 to TRBJ2-5, with 7 nucleotides matching TRBD1. Germline V gives CDR1 SGHNT, CDR2 YYREEE (reference sequence). With V trimmed by 2 bases and J by 0 bases, 7 bases remained unmatched. The CDR3 is 16 amino acids. The CDR3 spells CASSFRGLDNQETQYF. The DNA of the CDR3 is TGTGCCAGCAGCTTCAGGGGGTTGGATAACCAAGAGACCCAGTACTTC.

About this clone: One junction end disagrees with the germline gene, perhaps due to a read error. The gene calls are TRBV4-3 and TRBJ1-2, with 7 bases aligning to TRBD1. The CDR3 consists of 12 residues. Germline CDR1 and CDR2: LGHNA and YSLEER. The CDR3 spells CASSQGRQGEIF. DNA for the CDR3: TGCGCCAGCAGCCAAGGGCGACAGGGTGAGATTTTC.

The chain recombines TRBV6-5 with TRBJ2-1; 7 bases map to TRBD2. J lost 8 bases, V lost 2 bases, and 3 bases had no gene match. This CDR3 is 13 amino acids long. Germline loops: CDR1 MNHEY, CDR2 SVGAGI. This CDR3 is CASSYRLAYEQFF. Here the CDR3 DNA reads TGTGCCAGCAGTTACAGACTAGCCTATGAGCAGTTCTTC.

The rearrangement links TRBV10-3 to TRBJ1-2; 9 bases are a match to TRBD1. CDR1 is ENHRY and CDR2 is SYGVKD in the germline V gene. With V trimmed by 6 bases and J by 8 bases, 7 bases remained unmatched. CDR3 length equals 13 residues. The CDR3 bases are TGTGCCATCAGAGGGACAGGGTTAGAAGGCTACACCTTC. It codes for CAIRGTGLEGYTF.

The V gene is TRBV29-1, the J gene TRBJ1-5, with unresolved D. Germline loops: CDR1 SQVTM, CDR2 ANQGSEA. The CDR3 has 13 amino acids. V was trimmed by 5 bases and J by 0 bases, leaving 8 bases between them. The CDR3 sequence is CSVCRDSNQPQHF. CDR3 nucleotide sequence: TGCAGCGTTTGCCGGGATAGCAATCAGCCCCAGCATTTT.

The V call is TRBV6-5, the J call TRBJ1-1, with a possible D match to TRBD1 (6 bases). CDR3 length: 13 residues. In germline, CDR1 is MNHEY, CDR2 SVGAGI. Between the trimmed V and J ends, which lost 4 bases and 2 bases, there was a span of 8 bases. The CDR3 DNA reads TGTGCCAGCAGTTTGGACAGAAACACTGAAGCTTTCTTT. Residues: CASSLDRNTEAFF.

This clone was counted a single time. The germline gene is not matched at one end of the junction; a read error may be the cause. The rearrangement links TRBV7-7 to TRBJ2-3, with D tentatively TRBD2 (7 bases). The CDR3 sequence is 15 residues long. The germline V gene encodes CDR1 SSHAT and CDR2 FNYEAQ (reference sequence). CDR3 DNA: TGTGCTAGCAGCTTAGGGGGACTACCCACAGATACGCAGTATTTT. Protein product: CASSLGGLPTDTQYF. Full variable domain (remainder filled in from reference TRBV7-7 and TRBJ2-3): GAGVSQSPRYKVTKRGQDVTLRCDPISSHATLYWYQQALGQGPEFLTYFNYEAQPDKSGLPSDRFSAERPEGSISTLTIQRTEQRDSAMYRCASSLGGLPTDTQYFGPGTRLTVL.

The chain has TRBV13 and TRBJ2-1; 8 bases map to TRBD2. CDR3 size: 17 residues. V trimming: 0 bases; J trimming: 4 bases; junction bases outside the gene matches: 8. Germline CDR1 PRHDT, CDR2 FYEKMQ (reference sequence). The CDR3 region has the DNA TGTGCCAGCAGCTTAGGTGCTGGGACTAGTTATTACAATGAGCAGTTCTTC. Protein sequence: CASSLGAGTSYYNEQFF.

The gene calls are TRBV6-5 and TRBJ1-1, with D maybe TRBD1 (5 bases). CDR3 size: 15 residues. Germline CDR1 MNHEY, CDR2 SVGAGI. V lost 0 bases, J lost 2 bases, and 10 bases lay in between. In DNA, the CDR3 is TGTGCCAGCAGTTACTCGACAGTTTTCAACACTGAAGCTTTCTTT. Protein: CASSYSTVFNTEAFF.

V gene TRBV7-2 combines with J gene TRBJ2-3, with D unresolved. The CDR3 is made up of 11 amino acids. Germline V CDR1 and CDR2: SGHTA, FQGNSA. Trimming left V 6 bases short and J 6 bases short, with 7 bases between. The CDR3 DNA reads as TGTGCCAGCAGTTCGTATGATACGCAGTATTTT. It yields the protein CASSSYDTQYF.

This clone has a handful of counts. The chain recombines TRBV7-9 with TRBJ2-7; 7 positions match TRBD1. V lost 1 base and J lost 2; bases outside the gene matches: 2. The CDR3 has 14 residues. Germline V gives CDR1 SEHNR, CDR2 FQNEAQ (reference sequence). The CDR3 DNA sequence: TGTGCCAGCAGCTTAGAGGGACAGCCCTACGAGCAGTACTTC. Translation gives CASSLEGQPYEQYF.

This chain links TRBV19 with TRBJ1-6; TRBD1 matches at 8 bases. Per the germline V gene, CDR1 is LNHDA and CDR2 is SQIVND (reference sequence). The V and J ends lost 1 base and 14 bases, in that order; junction bases with no gene match: 10. The CDR3 is 15 amino acids. CDR3 residues: CASSIGGTGQDALHF. Written as DNA, the CDR3 is TGTGCCAGTAGTATAGGTGGGACAGGACAGGACGCCCTCCACTTT.

The chain combines TRBV18 with TRBJ1-5, with D tentatively TRBD1 (5 bases). Germline V gene lookup returns CDR1 KGHSH and CDR2 LQKENI. V lost 3 bases to trimming and J lost 6 bases, with 12 bases between them. The CDR3 contains 14 residues. The CDR3 reads CASSPSKGLQPQHF. CDR3 DNA sequence: TGTGCCAGCTCACCGAGCAAGGGGCTTCAGCCCCAGCATTTT.

V usage is TRBV7-3 and J usage is TRBJ2-3; 9 bases fit TRBD2. Germline V gene sequence: CDR1 SGHTA, CDR2 FQGTGA. The CDR3 contains 16 residues. With 2 bases clipped from V and 5 bases from J, the junction kept 8 bases outside the gene matches. The CDR3 bases are TGTGCCAGCAGCTTATTAGGCGGGGGGGCCATAGATACGCAGTATTTT. Its protein product is CASSLLGGGAIDTQYF.

This clone has a single count. V and J are TRBV30 and TRBJ1-3, with 9 bases lining up with TRBD1. The V segment lost 4 bases and the J segment 6 bases; nucleotides outside the gene matches: 4. The CDR3 has 13 amino acids. The germline CDR1 and CDR2 sequences are GTSNPN and SVGIG (reference sequence). CDR3: CAWMDRGANTIYF. CDR3 bases: TGTGCCTGGATGGACAGGGGAGCAAACACCATATATTTT.

This chain uses TRBV5-8 with TRBJ1-4, with D possibly matching TRBD1 (5 bases). CDR3 length equals 15 residues. Germline assignment: CDR1 SGHTS and CDR2 YDEGEE. Trimming removed 3 bases from V and 8 bases from J, with 17 bases in between. The CDR3: CASSSGVWGVEKLFF. CDR3 sequence (DNA): TGTGCCAGCAGCTCCGGAGTTTGGGGGGTCGAAAAACTGTTTTTT.

The chain is built from TRBV20-1 and TRBJ1-4, with D possibly matching TRBD1 (6 bases). Germline V gives CDR1 DFQATT, CDR2 SNEGSKA (reference sequence). This CDR3 is built from 13 residues. V lost 3 bases and J 5 bases, leaving 10 bases between the germline ends. For the CDR3, the DNA is TGCAGTGCTAGTCGGCAGGGGAATGAAAAACTGTTTTTT. Translation: CSASRQGNEKLFF.

The chain combines TRBV15 with TRBJ2-1, with 11 positions matching TRBD2. The CDR3 is 16 amino acids. V gave up 4 bases and J gave up 4 bases; unmatched junction bases: 6. CDR1 LNHNV and CDR2 YYDKDF come from the germline V gene (reference sequence). The CDR3 sequence is CATSTTLAGGYNEQFF. In DNA form, the CDR3 reads TGTGCCACCAGCACTACTCTAGCGGGAGGATACAATGAGCAGTTCTTC. Full variable domain (rest looked up from reference TRBV15 and TRBJ2-1): DAMVIQNPRYQVTQFGKPVTLSCSQTLNHNVMYWYQQKSSQAPKLLFHYYDKDFNNEADTPDNFQSRRPNTSFCFLDIRSPGLGDTAMYLCATSTTLAGGYNEQFFGPGTRLTVL.

The chain joins TRBV3-1 (or the pseudogene TRBV3-2) to TRBJ1-2; D is ambiguous. This CDR3 has 15 residues. The germline V gene has CDR1 LGHDT and CDR2 YNNKEL (reference sequence). Trimming removed 5 bases at V and 4 bases at J, with 17 bases between. The CDR3: CASSTRSGMGYGYTF. DNA of the CDR3: TGTGCCAGCAGCACCCGATCAGGAATGGGCTATGGCTACACCTTC.

The chain recombines TRBV5-4 with TRBJ2-2, with 7 bases identical to TRBD2. The length of the CDR3 is 15 residues. Germline V gives CDR1 SGHNT, CDR2 YYREEE (reference sequence). V lost 4 bases and J lost 3; bases outside the gene matches: 6. The CDR3 protein is CASSLLAVDTGELFF. CDR3 sequence (DNA): TGTGCCAGCAGCCTTCTAGCGGTTGACACCGGGGAGCTGTTTTTT. Together with reference TRBV5-4 and TRBJ2-2, the CDR3 gives the full variable domain: ETGVTQSPTHLIKTRGQQVTLRCSSQSGHNTVSWYQQALGQGPQFIFQYYREEENGRGNFPPRFSGLQFPNYSSELNVNALELDDSALYLCASSLLAVDTGELFFGEGSRLTVL.

V usage is TRBV5-6 and J usage is TRBJ1-1; the D is unclear. CDR3 length: 13 residues. The germline V gene has CDR1 SGHDT and CDR2 YYEEEE. Trimming stripped 1 base from V and 1 base from J, with 5 bases between. In DNA, the CDR3 is TGTGCCAGCAGCTTGAGCTCGAACACTGAAGCTTTCTTT. It yields the protein CASSLSSNTEAFF.

This clone was counted once. This chain uses TRBV30 with TRBJ2-7; 7 nucleotides agree with TRBD1. CDR3 length: 13 residues. V lost 5 bases, J lost 4 bases, and 8 bases stayed unmatched. Germline V gives CDR1 GTSNPN, CDR2 SVGIG (reference sequence). CDR3 amino acids: CAWDRDRIYEQYF. CDR3 DNA sequence: TGTGCCTGGGACCGGGACAGAATTTACGAGCAGTACTTC.

V is TRBV30 and J is TRBJ1-1, with D unresolved. The CDR3 runs 14 residues. Germline lookup yields CDR1 GTSNPN and CDR2 SVGIG (reference sequence). The ends were cut back, 7 bases at V and 4 bases at J, with 19 bases in the middle. CDR3 DNA sequence: TGTGCCTCCCACCACCCCATGCGAACCACTGAAGCTTTCTTT. This translates into CASHHPMRTTEAFF.

This chain connects TRBV4-2 to TRBJ2-7; D is ambiguous. Trimming left V 0 bases short and J 1 base short, with 7 bases between. Germline V gives CDR1 LGHNA, CDR2 YNFKEQ. This CDR3 contains 14 residues. The CDR3 region is CASSQDFGSYEQYF. CDR3 sequence (DNA): TGTGCCAGCAGCCAAGATTTCGGGTCCTACGAGCAGTACTTC.